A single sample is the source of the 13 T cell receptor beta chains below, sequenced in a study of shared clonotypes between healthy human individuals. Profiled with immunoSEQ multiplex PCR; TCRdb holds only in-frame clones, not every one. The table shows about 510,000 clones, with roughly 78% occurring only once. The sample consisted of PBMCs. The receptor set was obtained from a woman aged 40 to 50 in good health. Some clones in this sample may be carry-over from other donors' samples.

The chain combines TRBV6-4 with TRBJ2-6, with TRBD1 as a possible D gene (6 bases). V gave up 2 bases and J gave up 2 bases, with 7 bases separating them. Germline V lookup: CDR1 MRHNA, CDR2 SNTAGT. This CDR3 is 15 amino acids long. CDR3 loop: CASSDGTTGANVLTF. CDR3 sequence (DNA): TGTGCCAGCAGTGACGGGACAACTGGGGCCAACGTCCTGACTTTC.

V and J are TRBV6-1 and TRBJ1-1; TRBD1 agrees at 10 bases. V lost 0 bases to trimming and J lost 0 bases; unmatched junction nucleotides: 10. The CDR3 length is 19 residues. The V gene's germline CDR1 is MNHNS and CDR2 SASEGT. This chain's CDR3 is CASSEALIPGQGLNTEAFF. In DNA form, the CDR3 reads TGTGCCAGCAGTGAAGCATTGATTCCGGGACAGGGGTTGAACACTGAAGCTTTCTTT.

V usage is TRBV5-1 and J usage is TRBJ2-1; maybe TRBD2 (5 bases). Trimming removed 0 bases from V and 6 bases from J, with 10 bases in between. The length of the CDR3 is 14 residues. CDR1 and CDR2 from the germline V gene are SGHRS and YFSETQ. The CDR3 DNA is TGCGCCAGCAGCTTGGAAGCGGAAGCCAATGAGCAGTTCTTC. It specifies CASSLEAEANEQFF.

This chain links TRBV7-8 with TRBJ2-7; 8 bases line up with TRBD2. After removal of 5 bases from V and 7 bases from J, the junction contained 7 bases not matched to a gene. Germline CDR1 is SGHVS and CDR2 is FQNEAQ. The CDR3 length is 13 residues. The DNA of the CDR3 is TGTGCCAGCAGCCTCGGGACTAGGGGGGAGCAGTACTTC. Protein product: CASSLGTRGEQYF.

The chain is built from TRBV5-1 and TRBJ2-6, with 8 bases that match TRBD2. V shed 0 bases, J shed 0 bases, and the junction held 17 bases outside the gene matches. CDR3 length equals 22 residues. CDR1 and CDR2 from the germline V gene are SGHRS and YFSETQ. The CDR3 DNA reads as TGCGCCAGCAGCTTGGCCGTGGTATCTTGGGCTAGCGGGTACTCTGGGGCCAACGTCCTGACTTTC. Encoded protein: CASSLAVVSWASGYSGANVLTF.

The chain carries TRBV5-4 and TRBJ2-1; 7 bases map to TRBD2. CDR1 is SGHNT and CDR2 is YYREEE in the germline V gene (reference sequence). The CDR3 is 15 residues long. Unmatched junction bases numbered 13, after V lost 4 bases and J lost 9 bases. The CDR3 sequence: CASSPTRGRVGEQFF. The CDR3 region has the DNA TGTGCCAGCAGCCCTACTCGCGGGAGAGTCGGTGAGCAGTTCTTC.

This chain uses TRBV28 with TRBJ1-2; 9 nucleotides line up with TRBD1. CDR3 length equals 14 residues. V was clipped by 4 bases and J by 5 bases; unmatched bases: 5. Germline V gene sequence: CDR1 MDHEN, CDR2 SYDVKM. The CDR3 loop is CASSSTGGSYGYTF. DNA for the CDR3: TGTGCCAGCAGTTCGACAGGGGGTTCGTATGGCTACACCTTC.

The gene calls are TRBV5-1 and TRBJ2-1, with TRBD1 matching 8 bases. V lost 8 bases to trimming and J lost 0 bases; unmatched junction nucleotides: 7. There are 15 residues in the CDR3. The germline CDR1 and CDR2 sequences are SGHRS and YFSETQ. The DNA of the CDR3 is TGCGCCAGTTGGGGGACAGGCGCCTCCTACAATGAGCAGTTCTTC. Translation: CASWGTGASYNEQFF.

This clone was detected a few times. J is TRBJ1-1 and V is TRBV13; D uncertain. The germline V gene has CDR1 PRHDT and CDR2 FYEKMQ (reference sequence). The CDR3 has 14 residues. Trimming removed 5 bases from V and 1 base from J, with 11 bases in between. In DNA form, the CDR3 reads TGTGCCAGCAGCCCGCGGGGAGGGAACACTGAAGCTTTCTTT. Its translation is CASSPRGGNTEAFF.

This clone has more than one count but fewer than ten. The CDR3 DNA reads TGCGCCAGCAGCCTCTCCGACTCAAAGGCCTCAGATACGCAGTATTTT. Protein product: CASSLSDSKASDTQYF. V gene TRBV5-1 combines with J gene TRBJ2-3, with D unresolved. Germline values: CDR1 SGHRS, CDR2 YFSETQ. The CDR3 sequence is 16 residues long. Trimming shortened V by 4 bases and J by 4 bases, and 19 bases separated the two germline ends.

DNA of the CDR3: TGTGCCAGCAGCCCAAAATCCTACAGGGGTCCGAATGGCTACACCTTC. Amino acid sequence: CASSPKSYRGPNGYTF. This chain joins TRBV27 and TRBJ1-2, with 7 bases identical to TRBD1. Looked up from germline, CDR1 is MNHEY and CDR2 is SMNVEV (reference sequence). This CDR3 spans 16 amino acids. Unmatched junction bases numbered 16, after V lost 6 bases and J lost 6 bases.

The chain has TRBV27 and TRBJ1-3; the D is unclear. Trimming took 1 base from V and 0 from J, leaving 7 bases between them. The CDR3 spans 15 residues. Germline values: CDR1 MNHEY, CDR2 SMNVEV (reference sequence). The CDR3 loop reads CASSLYSDSGNTIYF. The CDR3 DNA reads TGTGCCAGCAGTTTATATTCAGACTCTGGAAACACCATATATTTT.

Here the CDR3 DNA reads TGCGCCGTGTATGTCCGGCAGCCCCAGCATTTT. It yields the protein CAVYVRQPQHF. The chain links TRBV10-1 to TRBJ1-5, with D uncertain. Trimming pared 11 bases from V and 7 bases from J, leaving 12 bases between. CDR1 WNHNN and CDR2 SYGVQD come from the germline V gene (reference sequence). The CDR3 consists of 11 residues.